The entry below gives a single T cell receptor (beta chain) sequence along with its context. The antigen is unknown. TCRdb's copy holds only in-frame clones and misses some; the assay was immunoSEQ multiplex PCR. The sample has over 45,000 clones, 75% to 90% seen once. The sample is drawn from a study of OX40 agonist ivuxolimab in advanced cancers. From germline, CDR1 is SGHAT and CDR2 FQDESV (reference sequence). V lost 4 bases and J 6 bases, leaving 16 bases between the germline ends. The CDR3 consists of 15 residues. Study results and limitations: Those patients achieving a partial response at 0.1-3.0 mg/kg showed among the lowest clonal expansion. There was clonal expansion of CD4+ and CD8+ blood T cells by week 6 at 0.1 to 3.0 mg/kg. Antigen targets of the expanded peripheral T cells went undetermined.

Individuals having autoimmune disease history or systemic immunosuppression were not enrolled. This TCR was recovered from an adult with an advanced solid tumor such as melanoma, head and neck, liver or kidney cancer. The chain recombines TRBV11-1 with TRBJ2-1; weak D call: TRBD2 (7 bases). The sequences come from CD4+ or CD8+ T cells sorted from blood, collected in a trial of the OX40 agonist ivuxolimab. CDR3 bases: TGTGCCAGCAGCTGGGGGGGGGCACTCTCCAATGAGCAGTTCTTC. It codes for CASSWGGALSNEQFF.